These T cell receptor beta chains were read from a single sample in a study of long-term antiretroviral therapy in people with HIV. Clones were sequenced by immunoSEQ multiplex PCR, and TCRdb holds only the in-frame ones, with some missing. The repertoire holds about 14,000 clones, with more than 60% as singletons. Sample: unsorted PBMCs, taken 1.3 years before starting antiretroviral therapy. The receptor set was obtained from a man between 40 and 49 years old with HIV. CDR3s include the opening cysteine and the closing phenylalanine or tryptophan. D genes are given only for firm matches. Not every row has a clone size; where given, it reads once, few, many or a size class.

TRBV19	TRBJ1-1	.	.	CASRQADTEAFF	TGTGCCAGTCGACAGGCCGACACTGAAGCTTTCTTT
TRBV5-1	TRBJ2-7	TRBD1	.	CASSRTGNGYEQYF	TGCGCCAGCAGCCGGACAGGGAACGGCTACGAGCAGTACTTC
TRBV5-6	TRBJ2-7	TRBD1	.	CASSGGTGDSYEQYF	TGTGCCAGCAGCGGAGGGACAGGAGACTCCTACGAGCAGTACTTC
TRBV25-1	TRBJ1-1	.	once	CASRLLNTEAFF	TGTGCCAGCAGGCTCCTGAACACTGAAGCTTTCTTT
TRBV6-5	TRBJ1-1	.	.	CASSPSRETEAFF	TGTGCCAGCAGTCCCTCGAGGGAGACTGAAGCTTTCTTT
TRBV7-9	TRBJ1-5	.	few	CASSLGINQPQHF	TGTGCCAGCAGCTTGGGGATCAATCAGCCCCAGCATTTT
TRBV2	TRBJ1-4	.	once	CASSPGTPAGEKLFF	TGTGCCAGCAGCCCCGGGACTCCCGCGGGTGAAAAACTGTTTTTT
TRBV30	TRBJ1-1	.	.	CAWSPSGLEAFF	TGTGCCTGGAGTCCGAGCGGGCTCGAGGCTTTCTTT
TRBV9	TRBJ1-1	TRBD1	.	CASSIGTVTEAFF	TGTGCCAGCAGCATAGGGACAGTCACTGAAGCTTTCTTT
TRBV27	TRBJ2-7	TRBD1	.	CASSPGQSSYEQYF	TGTGCCAGCAGTCCGGGACAGTCCTCCTACGAGCAGTACTTC
TRBV9	TRBJ2-7	TRBD1	.	CASSVSGTGVYEQYF	TGTGCCAGCAGCGTTTCCGGGACAGGGGTTTACGAGCAGTACTTC
TRBV9	TRBJ1-1	.	.	CASSPGEAVAEAFF	TGTGCCAGCAGCCCAGGGGAGGCGGTAGCTGAAGCTTTCTTT
TRBV20-1	TRBJ1-2	.	.	CSATDGYGYTF	TGCAGTGCCACCGACGGCTATGGCTACACCTTC
TRBV6-4	TRBJ2-5	.	.	CASSDSAGETQYF	TGTGCCAGCAGTGACTCGGCCGGAGAGACCCAGTACTTC
TRBV18	TRBJ2-1	.	.	CASSPDADEQFF	TGTGCCAGCTCACCGGATGCGGATGAGCAGTTCTTC
TRBV10-3	TRBJ1-1	.	.	CAISESAGRNTEAFF	TGTGCCATCAGTGAGTCGGCAGGACGGAACACTGAAGCTTTCTTT
TRBV5-1	TRBJ2-7	TRBD1	.	CASSLGGTGGFYEQYF	TGCGCCAGCAGCTTGGGGGGGACAGGGGGCTTCTACGAGCAGTACTTC
TRBV6-1	TRBJ2-7	.	.	CASRIGRDSYEQYF	TGTGCCAGCAGGATAGGTAGGGACTCCTACGAGCAGTACTTC
TRBV7-8	TRBJ1-2	.	.	CASSLQDPNYGYTF	TGTGCCAGCAGCTTACAGGACCCGAACTATGGCTACACCTTC
TRBV28	TRBJ2-7	.	.	CASSLFKSEQYF	TGTGCCAGCAGTCTCTTCAAAAGCGAGCAGTACTTC
TRBV5-5	TRBJ1-4	.	.	CASSLAGRHPANEKLFF	TGTGCCAGCAGCTTGGCCGGGAGACATCCGGCTAATGAAAAACTGTTTTTT
TRBV6-6	TRBJ2-3	.	.	CASSSFDSDTQYF	TGTGCCAGCAGTTCCTTCGATTCAGATACGCAGTATTTT
TRBV9	TRBJ2-3	.	.	CASSPLALASADTQYF	TGTGCCAGCAGCCCCCTAGCGCTAGCCTCCGCAGATACGCAGTATTTT
TRBV2	TRBJ1-1	.	few	CASSVYLGEAFF	TGTGCCAGCAGTGTTTATTTGGGAGAAGCTTTCTTT
TRBV30	TRBJ2-2	.	.	CAWTADSTGELFF	TGTGCCTGGACGGCCGACAGTACCGGGGAGCTGTTTTTT
TRBV7-9	TRBJ1-2	TRBD1	.	CASSLVTGEYYGYTF	TGTGCCAGCAGCTTAGTGACAGGGGAGTACTATGGCTACACCTTC
TRBV7-2	TRBJ2-5	.	.	CASSAILQETQYF	TGTGCCAGCAGCGCCATATTGCAAGAGACCCAGTACTTC
TRBV4-1	TRBJ1-4	.	.	CASSQEWATNEKLFF	TGCGCCAGCAGCCAAGAGTGGGCAACTAATGAAAAACTGTTTTTT
TRBV6-1	TRBJ1-1	.	.	CASRNTEAFF	TGTGCCAGCAGGAACACTGAAGCTTTCTTT
TRBV6-5	TRBJ2-4	.	.	CASSPRDTKNIQYF	TGTGCCAGCAGTCCGAGGGACACCAAAAACATTCAGTACTTC
TRBV30	TRBJ1-5	TRBD1	.	CAWSFSGGGQPQHF	TGTGCCTGGTCTTTCTCAGGGGGCGGTCAGCCCCAGCATTTT
TRBV6-6	TRBJ2-7	TRBD2	.	CASISSSGGARNEQYF	TGTGCCAGCATTTCTTCTAGCGGGGGGGCCAGGAACGAGCAGTACTTC
TRBV4-2	TRBJ1-1	TRBD1	.	CASSQASDRGEAFF	TGTGCCAGCAGCCAAGCCTCCGACAGGGGTGAAGCTTTCTTT
TRBV10-3	TRBJ2-7	.	.	CAISEYAGDEQYF	TGTGCCATCAGTGAATATGCCGGCGACGAGCAGTACTTC
TRBV5-5	TRBJ2-3	TRBD1	.	CASSLGHGTGGVDTQYF	TGTGCCAGCAGCTTGGGGCACGGGACAGGGGGGGTGGATACGCAGTATTTT
TRBV9	TRBJ1-2	.	.	CASSADPDGNYGYTF	TGTGCCAGCAGCGCCGACCCGGACGGGAACTATGGCTACACCTTC
TRBV19	TRBJ1-5	.	.	CASSKMEGHSNQPQHF	TGTGCCAGTAGTAAAATGGAAGGTCATAGCAATCAGCCCCAGCATTTT
TRBV13	TRBJ1-4	TRBD1	.	CASSPRTGGINEKLFF	TGTGCCAGCAGCCCCCGGACAGGGGGAATTAATGAAAAACTGTTTTTT
TRBV10-3	TRBJ1-5	.	few	CATEIGGQPNQPQHF	TGTGCCACCGAGATAGGCGGACAGCCCAATCAGCCCCAGCATTTT
TRBV5-6	TRBJ2-3	.	.	CASSLLLATSTDTQYF	TGTGCCAGCAGCCTCCTACTAGCAACGAGCACAGATACGCAGTATTTT
TRBV27	TRBJ1-3	.	.	CASSLSASGSGNTIYF	TGTGCCAGCAGTTTATCTGCCTCCGGGAGTGGAAACACCATATATTTT
TRBV18	TRBJ1-1	TRBD1	.	CASSPGGTGNTEAFF	TGTGCCAGCTCACCTGGGGGGACAGGGAACACTGAAGCTTTCTTT
TRBV5-1	TRBJ1-3	.	.	CTSSLGDSGNTIYF	TGCACCAGCAGCTTGGGAGACTCAGGAAACACCATATATTTT
TRBV27	TRBJ2-7	TRBD1	few	CASSLLGQGDYEQYF	TGTGCCAGCAGTTTATTAGGACAGGGGGACTACGAGCAGTACTTC
TRBV5-6	TRBJ1-2	.	.	CASSVKGGEGYGYTF	TGTGCCAGCAGCGTCAAAGGTGGTGAGGGCTATGGCTACACCTTC
TRBV19	TRBJ1-1	.	.	CASSISGRTEAFF	TGTGCCAGTAGTATATCGGGGCGGACTGAAGCTTTCTTT
TRBV19	TRBJ1-5	.	.	CASSIREQGHQPQHF	TGTGCCAGTAGTATTCGGGAACAGGGCCATCAGCCCCAGCATTTT
TRBV29-1	TRBJ1-1	.	.	CSVRTGSLSNTEAFF	TGCAGCGTTCGGACGGGGAGCCTCTCTAACACTGAAGCTTTCTTT
TRBV5-1	TRBJ1-1	TRBD1	.	CASSLGQGAEAFF	TGCGCCAGCAGCTTAGGACAGGGGGCTGAAGCTTTCTTT
TRBV5-6	TRBJ2-7	TRBD1	.	CASRKGQGLEYF	TGTGCCAGCAGGAAAGGACAGGGTTTAGAGTACTTC
TRBV5-1	TRBJ2-3	TRBD2	.	CASSLASGASTDTQYF	TGCGCCAGCAGCTTGGCTAGCGGGGCTAGCACAGATACGCAGTATTTT
TRBV5-1	TRBJ1-4	TRBD1	medium-sized	CASSVQGAANEKLFF	TGCGCCAGCAGCGTACAGGGGGCCGCTAATGAAAAACTGTTTTTT
TRBV7-3	TRBJ1-1	TRBD1	.	CASSSGTGRGTEAFF	TGTGCCAGCAGCTCCGGGACAGGGCGAGGGACTGAAGCTTTCTTT
TRBV10-1	TRBJ1-1	.	.	CASRRGSDSTEAFF	TGCGCCAGCAGACGGGGGTCGGATAGTACTGAAGCTTTCTTT